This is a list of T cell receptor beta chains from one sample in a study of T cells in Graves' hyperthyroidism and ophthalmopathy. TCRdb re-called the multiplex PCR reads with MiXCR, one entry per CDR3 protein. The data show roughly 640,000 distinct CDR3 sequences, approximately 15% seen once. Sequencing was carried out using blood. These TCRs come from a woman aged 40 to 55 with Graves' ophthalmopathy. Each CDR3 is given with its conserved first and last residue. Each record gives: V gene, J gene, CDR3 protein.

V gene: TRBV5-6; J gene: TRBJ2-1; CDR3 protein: CASSGLRPGEYEQFF
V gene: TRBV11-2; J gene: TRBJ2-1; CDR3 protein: CASSLVPRAGDNEQFF
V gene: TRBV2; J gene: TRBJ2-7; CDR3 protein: CASSKNRVTEQYF
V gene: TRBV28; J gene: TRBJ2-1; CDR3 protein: CASSLSFRNEQFF
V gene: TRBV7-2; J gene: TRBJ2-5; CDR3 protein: CASSPPQETQYF
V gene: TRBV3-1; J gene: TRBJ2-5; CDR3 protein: CASSHSLAGIQETQYF
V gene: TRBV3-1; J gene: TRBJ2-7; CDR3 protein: CASGQTDRANYEQYF
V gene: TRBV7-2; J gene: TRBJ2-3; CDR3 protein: CASSYYRDTQYF
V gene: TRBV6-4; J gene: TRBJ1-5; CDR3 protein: CASSDSEVRINQPQHF
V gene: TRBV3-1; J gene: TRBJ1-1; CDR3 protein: CASSQDTRGEAFF
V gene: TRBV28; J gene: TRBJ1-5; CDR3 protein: CASSDTGLAREPQHF
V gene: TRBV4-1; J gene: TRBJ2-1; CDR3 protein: CASSQALAGWGKEQFF
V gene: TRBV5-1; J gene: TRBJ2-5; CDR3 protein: CASSRDPGQETQYF
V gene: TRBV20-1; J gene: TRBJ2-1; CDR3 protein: CSASRGAGTYNEQFF
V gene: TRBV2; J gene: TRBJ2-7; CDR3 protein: CASSGLDFSYEQYF
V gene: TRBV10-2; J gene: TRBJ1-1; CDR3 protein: CASSETRGGRTEAFF
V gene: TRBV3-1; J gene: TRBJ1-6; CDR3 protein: CASSQVASRGMNSPLHF
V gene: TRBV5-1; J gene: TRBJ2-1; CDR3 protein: CASSLLGVHSSYNEQFF
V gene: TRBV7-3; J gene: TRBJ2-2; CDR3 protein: CASSSGGLAGVSGELFF
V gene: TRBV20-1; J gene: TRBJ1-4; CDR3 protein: CSADRGDNEKLFF
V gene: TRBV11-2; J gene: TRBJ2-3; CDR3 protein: CASSLQRQVVDTQYF